This TCR beta chain was retrieved from a study of T cell responses to AZD1222 COVID-19 vaccine. In germline, CDR1 is SGHAT, CDR2 FQNNGV. V lost 0 bases and J lost 4, with 7 bases in between. This CDR3 has 13 amino acids. TCRdb's copy holds only in-frame clones and misses some; the assay was immunoSEQ multiplex PCR. The table has about 120,000 clones, about 85% seen once. The sequence was obtained from an adult in good health. Specimen: peripheral blood, collected on day 0 of AZD1222 vaccination. J is TRBJ2-7 and V is TRBV11-2, with D unresolved. The CDR3 DNA is TGTGCCAGCAGCTTAGATCGCAGGTACGAGCAGTACTTC. It encodes CASSLDRRYEQYF.